The 32 T cell receptor beta chains reported below all come from one sample, sequenced in a study of a mutant IDH1 vaccine in newly diagnosed glioma. Time point denoted: week 23, last vaccination. What each vaccine dose contained was 300 ug of mutant IDH1 20-mer peptide, accompanied by topical imiquimod. Clones were sequenced by immunoSEQ multiplex PCR, and TCRdb holds only the in-frame ones, with some missing. The sample contains 20,000 to 25,000 clones, around 82% of which appear only once. Their antigens remain unidentified. Sequencing was performed on PBMCs, taken from a glioma patient whose treatment included an IDH1 peptide vaccine. These receptors were obtained from a man younger than 45 with glioma.

The V and J genes are TRBV10-2 and TRBJ2-1; D not certain. Germline loops: CDR1 WSHSY, CDR2 SAAADI. V gave up 7 bases and J gave up 7 bases, with 14 bases separating them. The CDR3 contains 13 residues. CDR3 DNA: TGCGCCAGCAACGCCGCTCTAGGGAATGAGCAGTTCTTC. Translating it yields CASNAALGNEQFF.

The DNA for the CDR3 is TGTGCCAGCAGTGATCCCCTACTAGCGCCCGCCACAGATACGCAGTATTTT. The encoded protein is CASSDPLLAPATDTQYF. The V call is TRBV2, the J call TRBJ2-3, with TRBD2 matching over 7 bases. Germline CDR1 and CDR2: SNHLY and FYNNEI. The CDR3 runs to 17 residues. V shed 3 bases, J shed 2 bases, and the junction held 11 bases outside the gene matches. Full variable domain (missing parts from reference TRBV2 and TRBJ2-3): EPEVTQTPSHQVTQMGQEVILRCVPISNHLYFYWYRQILGQKVEFLVSFYNNEISEKSEIFDDQFSVERPDGSNFTLKIRSTKLEDSAMYFCASSDPLLAPATDTQYFGPGTRLTVL.

V usage is TRBV7-7 and J usage is TRBJ2-1; D unresolved. Germline assignment: CDR1 SSHAT and CDR2 FNYEAQ (reference sequence). This CDR3 comprises 14 residues. The V end was cut by 4 bases, the J end by 6 bases, with 13 bases between. CDR3 DNA sequence: TGTGCCAGCAGCTCCTCCCCCCTGGGCAATGAGCAGTTCTTC. Translating gives CASSSSPLGNEQFF.

The chain combines TRBV5-1 with TRBJ2-3; the match to TRBD2 covers 7 bases. The CDR3 extends over 15 amino acids. J lost 0 bases, V lost 6 bases, and 7 bases had no gene match. CDR1 SGHRS and CDR2 YFSETQ come from the germline V gene. Written as DNA, the CDR3 is TGCGCCAGCACACGTCGGGGAGGGAGCACAGATACGCAGTATTTT. It specifies CASTRRGGSTDTQYF. Supplemented by reference TRBV5-1 and TRBJ2-3, the full variable domain reads KAGVTQTPRYLIKTRGQQVTLSCSPISGHRSVSWYQQTPGQGLQFLFEYFSETQRNKGNFPGRFSGRQFSNSRSEMNVSTLELGDSALYLCASTRRGGSTDTQYFGPGTRLTVL.

The chain recombines TRBV7-8 with TRBJ2-5; D not resolved. Trimming took 5 bases from V and 5 from J, leaving 9 bases between them. The CDR3 contains 12 residues. Germline CDR1 and CDR2: SGHVS and FQNEAQ. This CDR3 reads CASSPAEETQYF. The CDR3 nucleotides are TGTGCCAGCAGCCCCGCCGAGGAGACCCAGTACTTC.

The rearrangement uses TRBV11-2 and TRBJ1-3; 9 bases fit TRBD1. This CDR3 region has 16 residues. Trimming cost V 5 bases and J 0 bases; bases outside gene matches: 5. Per the germline V gene, CDR1 is SGHAT and CDR2 is FQNNGV. The CDR3 region is CASSAGQGNSGNTIYF. CDR3 nucleotide sequence: TGTGCCAGCAGCGCGGGACAGGGCAACTCTGGAAACACCATATATTTT. Full variable domain (remainder filled in from reference TRBV11-2 and TRBJ1-3): EAGVAQSPRYKIIEKRQSVAFWCNPISGHATLYWYQQILGQGPKLLIQFQNNGVVDDSQLPKDRFSAERLKGVDSTLKIQPAKLEDSAVYLCASSAGQGNSGNTIYFGEGSWLTVV.

The chain links TRBV5-1 to TRBJ2-2, with D tentatively TRBD1 or TRBD2 (5 bases each). CDR3 size: 15 residues. V lost 0 bases and J lost 0, with 6 bases in between. Per germline, CDR1 SGHRS and CDR2 YFSETQ. Written as DNA, the CDR3 is TGCGCCAGCAGCTTGGCGGGACCGAACACCGGGGAGCTGTTTTTT. It specifies CASSLAGPNTGELFF.

The chain employs TRBV7-9 and TRBJ2-7; TRBD1 aligns across 9 bases. The CDR3 extends over 15 amino acids. J gave up 7 bases and V 4 bases, and 11 bases lay outside the gene matches. The V gene's germline CDR1 is SEHNR and CDR2 FQNEAQ (reference sequence). The CDR3 nucleotides read TGTGCCAGCAGCTCTCCGGACAGGGGATCGATAGAGCAGTACTTC. Protein product: CASSSPDRGSIEQYF. The full variable domain, completed using reference TRBV7-9 and TRBJ2-7, is DTGVSQNPRHKITKRGQNVTFRCDPISEHNRLYWYRQTLGQGPEFLTYFQNEAQLEKSRLLSDRFSAERPKGSFSTLEIQRTEQGDSAMYLCASSSPDRGSIEQYFGPGTRLTVT.

The chain has TRBV9 and TRBJ2-2, with 9 bases identical to TRBD2. With 3 bases clipped from V and 4 bases from J, the junction kept 4 bases outside the gene matches. The CDR3 consists of 15 residues. Germline CDR1 SGDLS, CDR2 YYNGEE. The CDR3 reads CASSGKREATGELFF. CDR3 sequence (DNA): TGTGCCAGCAGCGGAAAGCGGGAGGCCACCGGGGAGCTGTTTTTT.

The chain recombines TRBV7-2 with TRBJ2-7; D might be TRBD2 (5 bases). CDR1 SGHTA and CDR2 FQGNSA come from the germline V gene. Deletions cut 1 base from V and 1 base from J, with 8 bases between. The CDR3 extends over 14 amino acids. CDR3 residues: CASSLVDYSYEQYF. The CDR3, as DNA: TGTGCCAGCAGCTTAGTCGACTATTCCTACGAGCAGTACTTC.

The CDR3 loop reads CASSVDIRGLAGGAYNEQFF. For the CDR3, the DNA is TGTGCCAGCAGCGTAGATATAAGGGGGCTAGCGGGAGGAGCCTACAATGAGCAGTTCTTC. The chain has TRBV9 and TRBJ2-1, with 11 bases lining up with TRBD2. Looked up from germline, CDR1 is SGDLS and CDR2 is YYNGEE. V was clipped by 0 bases and J by 2 bases; unmatched bases: 13. This CDR3 spans 20 amino acids.

The CDR3 sequence is CASSPSPGTSGSSESSYEQYF. The CDR3 coding sequence is TGTGCCAGCTCACCTTCTCCAGGGACTAGCGGGAGTAGTGAAAGCTCCTACGAGCAGTACTTC. The V gene is TRBV18, the J gene TRBJ2-7; 14 nucleotides agree with TRBD2. The CDR3 is made up of 21 amino acids. Losses at the gene ends were 3 bases for V and 0 bases for J; bases not matched to a gene: 16. Germline assignment: CDR1 KGHSH and CDR2 LQKENI.

The V and J genes are TRBV18 and TRBJ2-2; 7 bases are shared with TRBD1. Germline CDR1 is KGHSH and CDR2 is LQKENI. V was clipped by 8 bases and J by 4 bases; unmatched bases: 13. There are 16 residues in the CDR3. CDR3 amino acids: CASRQSGTETTGELFF. The CDR3 DNA sequence: TGTGCCAGCCGACAGTCCGGGACAGAGACCACCGGGGAGCTGTTTTTT.

This chain connects TRBV27 to TRBJ1-2; D gene uncertain. The V end lost 6 bases, the J end lost 4 bases, and 15 bases lay between the germline ends. Germline V gives CDR1 MNHEY, CDR2 SMNVEV (reference sequence). The CDR3 totals 14 residues. CDR3 coding DNA: TGTGCCAGCAGCTTCGGACCGAACCTCTATGGCTACACCTTC. This sequence encodes CASSFGPNLYGYTF.

The chain recombines TRBV29-1 with TRBJ2-4; 7 bases are shared with TRBD1. The CDR3 is made up of 16 amino acids. Germline V lookup: CDR1 SQVTM, CDR2 ANQGSEA. V trimming: 5 bases; J trimming: 5 bases; junction bases outside the gene matches: 15. The CDR3 reads CSVSKQTGYAENIQYF. The CDR3 region has the DNA TGCAGCGTTTCAAAACAGACAGGGTACGCGGAAAACATTCAGTACTTC.

The rearrangement links TRBV15 to TRBJ2-2, with D tentatively TRBD2 (6 bases). The CDR3 is 13 residues long. V lost 7 bases and J 4 bases, leaving 10 bases between the germline ends. The germline V gene has CDR1 LNHNV and CDR2 YYDKDF (reference sequence). The CDR3 protein is CATTNGGTGELFF. The CDR3 bases are TGTGCCACCACCAACGGGGGCACCGGGGAGCTGTTTTTT.

The V and J genes are TRBV2 and TRBJ2-3; 7 bases line up with TRBD2. After removal of 5 bases from V and 2 bases from J, the junction contained 13 bases not matched to a gene. Per germline, CDR1 SNHLY and CDR2 FYNNEI. CDR3 size: 17 residues. CDR3 in amino acids: CASSPGTNRKFTDTQYF. CDR3 nucleotides: TGTGCCAGCAGTCCCGGGACTAACAGGAAGTTCACAGATACGCAGTATTTT.

In its sample, this clone was seen once. This chain joins TRBV2 and TRBJ1-2; 9 nucleotides line up with TRBD1. Trimming took 6 bases from V and 6 from J; bases not matched to a gene: 8. The CDR3 has 14 residues. Germline V gives CDR1 SNHLY, CDR2 FYNNEI. For the CDR3, the DNA is TGTGCCAGCAGGGAAACAGGGGGCATCGATGGCTACACCTTC. Protein: CASRETGGIDGYTF.

The chain carries TRBV7-9 and TRBJ1-1; the match to TRBD1 covers 7 bases. V lost 5 bases to trimming and J lost 5 bases; unmatched junction nucleotides: 17. Germline assignment: CDR1 SEHNR and CDR2 FQNEAQ (reference sequence). The CDR3 length is 17 residues. The CDR3 coding sequence is TGTGCCAGCAGCCCCCGGTTGGCCAGGACAGGCGGGACTGAAGCTTTCTTT. This encodes CASSPRLARTGGTEAFF.

The chain is built from TRBV19 and TRBJ1-1, with unresolved D. The V gene's germline CDR1 is LNHDA and CDR2 SQIVND (reference sequence). The germline V and J ends were trimmed by 6 bases and 0 bases, with 2 bases remaining between them. This CDR3 region has 11 residues. The CDR3, as DNA: TGTGCCAGTAGGCTGAACACTGAAGCTTTCTTT. Its protein is CASRLNTEAFF.

The chain is built from TRBV5-1 and TRBJ1-1; 7 bases map to TRBD1. V trimming: 2 bases; J trimming: 0 bases; junction bases outside the gene matches: 10. From germline, CDR1 is SGHRS and CDR2 YFSETQ. This CDR3 has 17 residues. CDR3 coding DNA: TGCGCCAGCAGCTTACAGAGACAGGGAATCGTGAACACTGAAGCTTTCTTT. Protein sequence: CASSLQRQGIVNTEAFF.

The chain carries TRBV6-5 and TRBJ1-4, with D unresolved. Trimming left V 2 bases short and J 8 bases short, with 9 bases between. The germline gives CDR1 MNHEY, CDR2 SVGAGI. The CDR3 consists of 13 residues. The CDR3 sequence: CASSYLLDEKLFF. For the CDR3, the DNA is TGTGCCAGCAGTTACCTCCTGGACGAAAAACTGTTTTTT.

The chain is built from TRBV6-5 and TRBJ1-1; weak D call: TRBD1 (6 bases). V was clipped by 0 bases and J by 8 bases, with 7 bases between them. Germline CDR1 is MNHEY and CDR2 is SVGAGI. The CDR3 runs 12 residues. The CDR3 region has the DNA TGTGCCAGCAGTTACTCTCAGGGGGAAGCTTTCTTT. Translating it yields CASSYSQGEAFF.

The chain couples TRBV7-9 to TRBJ2-7, with a possible D match to TRBD1 (6 bases). The CDR3 consists of 16 residues. Deletions cut 6 bases from V and 0 bases from J, with 18 bases between. The germline CDR1 and CDR2 sequences are SEHNR and FQNEAQ (reference sequence). CDR3 sequence: CASSSTSGESSYEQYF. The CDR3 DNA is TGTGCCAGCAGTTCGACCTCAGGGGAGAGCTCCTACGAGCAGTACTTC. Drawing the rest from reference TRBV7-9 and TRBJ2-7, the complete variable domain is DTGVSQNPRHKITKRGQNVTFRCDPISEHNRLYWYRQTLGQGPEFLTYFQNEAQLEKSRLLSDRFSAERPKGSFSTLEIQRTEQGDSAMYLCASSSTSGESSYEQYFGPGTRLTVT.

This chain connects TRBV6-5 to TRBJ2-5; D is ambiguous. The CDR3 sequence is 11 residues long. Germline V gives CDR1 MNHEY, CDR2 SVGAGI. The V and J ends lost 6 bases and 6 bases respectively, with 8 bases between them. The DNA of the CDR3 is TGTGCCAGCAGCCTTTTCCAGACCCAGTACTTC. Its protein is CASSLFQTQYF.

This chain joins TRBV27 and TRBJ2-1; the match to TRBD1 covers 8 bases. CDR1 is MNHEY, CDR2 SMNVEV, per germline (reference sequence). V was pared by 3 bases and J by 3 bases, with 7 bases of the junction left unmatched. This CDR3 comprises 16 residues. CDR3 coding DNA: TGTGCCAGCAGTTTCCCCCCAGGGGGCGACTACAATGAGCAGTTCTTC. Its translation is CASSFPPGGDYNEQFF.

This clone came up a few times. The V gene is TRBV5-4, the J gene TRBJ1-4, with 8 bases lining up with TRBD1. With 4 bases clipped from V and 6 bases from J, the junction kept 8 bases outside the gene matches. Germline CDR1 is SGHNT and CDR2 is YYREEE (reference sequence). This CDR3 has 15 amino acids. CDR3 region: CASSIGQGGDEKLFF. CDR3 nucleotide sequence: TGTGCCAGCAGCATAGGACAGGGCGGCGATGAAAAACTGTTTTTT.

This chain connects TRBV7-8 to TRBJ2-5, with D possibly being TRBD1 (5 bases). The V and J ends lost 3 bases and 1 base respectively, with 9 bases between them. Germline CDR1 is SGHVS and CDR2 is FQNEAQ. CDR3 size: 14 residues. CDR3 nucleotide sequence: TGTGCCAGCAGCTTTTCCGACAGCCAAGAGACCCAGTACTTC. This sequence encodes CASSFSDSQETQYF.

This clone was seen a single time. The V call is TRBV15, the J call TRBJ1-4; the D gene is possibly TRBD1 (5 bases). The germline V gene has CDR1 LNHNV and CDR2 YYDKDF (reference sequence). V lost 4 bases, J lost 0 bases, and 9 bases lay in between. This CDR3 comprises 15 residues. The CDR3 bases are TGTGCCACCAGCAAGAGGGGTGCAACTAATGAAAAACTGTTTTTT. Translated, it gives CATSKRGATNEKLFF. Using reference TRBV15 and TRBJ1-4 for the parts outside the CDR3, the full variable domain is DAMVIQNPRYQVTQFGKPVTLSCSQTLNHNVMYWYQQKSSQAPKLLFHYYDKDFNNEADTPDNFQSRRPNTSFCFLDIRSPGLGDTAMYLCATSKRGATNEKLFFGSGTQLSVL.

The V call is TRBV5-4, the J call TRBJ2-4; possibly TRBD1 or TRBD2 for D (5 bases each). The CDR3 is 17 residues long. V lost 4 bases and J 1 base, leaving 18 bases between the germline ends. Germline V gene lookup returns CDR1 SGHNT and CDR2 YYREEE (reference sequence). The CDR3 region has the DNA TGTGCCAGCAGCGCCGGGGCGCCGGGTGGGGCCAAAAACATTCAGTACTTC. This encodes CASSAGAPGGAKNIQYF.

The chain recombines TRBV5-4 with TRBJ2-7, with TRBD1 matching over 11 bases. Losses at the gene ends were 3 bases for V and 5 bases for J; bases not matched to a gene: 1. This CDR3 is built from 13 residues. In germline, CDR1 is SGHNT, CDR2 YYREEE (reference sequence). CDR3 sequence reads: CASSWTGGNEQYF. Here the CDR3 DNA reads TGTGCCAGCAGCTGGACAGGGGGCAACGAGCAGTACTTC.

In the case of this clone: This CDR3 is also generated by other DNA sequences in the sample. The V gene is TRBV7-6, the J gene TRBJ2-2, with unresolved D. V was trimmed by 2 bases and J by 2 bases, leaving 9 bases between them. Germline CDR1 is SGHVS and CDR2 is FNYEAQ. This CDR3 spans 15 amino acids. CDR3 in amino acids: CASSLFAANTGELFF. The CDR3 bases are TGTGCCAGCAGCTTATTTGCGGCTAACACCGGGGAGCTGTTTTTT.